Reported below is one TCR beta chain. A much larger clone is a single base away; this may be a read error. The sample is drawn from a study of regulatory T cells in long-lasting Graves disease. The CDR3 has 16 amino acids. Germline CDR1 reads LNHNV; CDR2 reads YYDKDF (reference sequence). The TCR beta library used iRepertoire HTBI primers with Arm-PCR amplification of CDR3. TCRdb redid the calling of the multiplex PCR reads with MiXCR, one entry per CDR3 protein. The table lists about 370,000 distinct CDR3 sequences, around 16% of them singletons. Time point: newly diagnosed GD, antithyroid drugs for less than 3 months. There was RNA extracted from PBMCs, and the TCR library was made from it.

The sequence came from a female donor with Graves disease. The material was peripheral blood mononuclear cells (PBMCs), obtained at new diagnosis, from a patient treated with antithyroid drugs. The J gene is TRBJ1-2, the V gene TRBV15, with 7 nucleotides matching TRBD1. Written as DNA, the CDR3 is TGTGCCACCAGCAGAGATCTCGCGACAGGGAACTATAGCTACACCTTC. The encoded protein is CATSRDLATGNYSYTF.